This TCR beta chain was captured in a study of blood T cells in healthy people across ages. On this clonotype: Its antigen is not identified.

The CDR3 length is 14 residues. V was clipped by 4 bases and J by 4 bases, with 11 bases between them. Per-sample yields of isolated PBMCs were at least 6 million. No fewer than 5.5 micrograms of total RNA were isolated from every sample. The study, taken as a whole, reports: Whereas aged donors had fewer naive CD4+ cells, long-lived donors had more of them and higher diversity.

For the second PCR, which ran for roughly 7 to 11 cycles, a sample-barcoded 5' primer and a J-beta primer mix were used. Each CDR3 protein is one row after TCRdb ran MiXCR on the 5' RACE reads. The table lists fewer than 1,000,000 distinct CDR3 sequences, 35% to 60% of them singletons. The TCR originated in an elderly man in good health. Material for sequencing was blood. The chain combines TRBV12-3 or TRBV12-4 with TRBJ1-5; possible D gene TRBD1, 5 bases. DNA of the CDR3: TGTGCCAGCAGTTCCCCGGACACTAATCAGCCCCAGCATTTT. Translating gives CASSSPDTNQPQHF.